This T cell receptor (beta chain) originates from a study of molecular identifiers for immune sequencing clone quantification. Across the study: The replicate experiment used RNA from roughly 18,000 or 92,000 naive CD8 cells. This RNA was split into five aliquots, and four of them were sequenced.

Whole-study results and caveats: Spiked Jurkat TCR RNA equal to one cell could reportedly be picked out among some 1 million naive cells.

Researchers sorted naive CD8 T cells as cells that were CD8+CD4-CCR7+CD45RA+. Germline-derived CDR1 and CDR2 are DFQATT and SNEGSKA (reference sequence). V lost 6 bases and J lost 2; bases outside the gene matches: 7. The length of the CDR3 is 14 residues. There are many counts of this clonotype. Antigen: not known. Previously described methods and listed TCR primers produced bulk TCR libraries. TCRdb processed the PCR reads anew with MiXCR; each CDR3 protein has one entry. The data hold about 65,000 distinct CDR3 sequences, with around 18% observed a single time. The sequence was obtained from a human donor in good health. Some libraries in this study had Jurkat cell RNA spiked in. The chain combines TRBV20-1 with TRBJ1-5, with 7 bases identical to TRBD1. Sequences were obtained from naive CD8+ T cells from blood, with Jurkat cell RNA spiked in. Sample subset: FACS-sorted CD8+CD4-CCR7+CD45RA+ naive T cells. The DNA for the CDR3 is TGCAGTGCGATCGACAGGGTAGGCAATCAGCCCCAGCATTTT. Protein product: CSAIDRVGNQPQHF.